The clone carrying this TCR beta chain has a handful of counts. The source of the sample is a study of T cell repertoires in cytomegalovirus infection. Study information: Through public TCR beta signatures, both CMV infection and matching HLA type were indicated.

TCRdb reprocessed the reads via MiXCR and lists one record per CDR3 protein. This sample has approximately 500,000 distinct CDR3 sequences, with 26% found just once. The receptor was isolated from a human donor in good health (CMV status not recorded). Some clones in this sample may be carry-over from other donors' samples. Sequencing input: PBMCs.

This CDR3 reads CSLRSLAGGTGNEQFF. The DNA for the CDR3 is TGCAGCTTGAGATCGCTAGCGGGAGGGACGGGGAATGAGCAGTTCTTC. This chain links TRBV29-1 with TRBJ2-1, with 12 bases fitting TRBD2. The germline gives CDR1 SQVTM, CDR2 ANQGSEA. The length of the CDR3 is 16 residues. The V segment lost 8 bases and the J segment 7 bases; nucleotides outside the gene matches: 15.